The 23 T cell receptor beta chains below come from one sample, sequenced in a study of PD-1 blockade in classical Hodgkin lymphoma. The repertoire was sequenced with immunoSEQ multiplex PCR; TCRdb's copy has only in-frame clones and lacks some. The data contain under 9,000 clones, about 83% of them singletons. Stated time point: cycle 4 day 1 (C4D1), after more than five weeks of nivolumab. No patient escaped relapse after autologous stem cell transplantation, and brentuximab vedotin exposure varied. Sequenced here: peripheral blood mononuclear cells (PBMCs), sampled before the fourth cycle of nivolumab. The receptor source for this set is a human donor with classical Hodgkin lymphoma.

The chain carries TRBV19 and TRBJ1-1, with D possibly being TRBD1 (6 bases). With 10 bases removed from V and 0 bases from J, the gap between germline ends came to 21 bases. Germline CDR1 reads LNHDA; CDR2 reads SQIVND (reference sequence). This CDR3 has 16 residues. CDR3 amino acids: CATIKAYGTLNTEAFF. The CDR3 DNA is TGTGCCACCATTAAGGCCTATGGGACATTGAACACTGAAGCTTTCTTT.

The chain links TRBV5-6 to TRBJ2-7; a possible D gene is TRBD1 (6 bases). V lost 0 bases, J lost 7 bases, and 14 bases lay in between. Germline V gene sequence: CDR1 SGHDT, CDR2 YYEEEE. The CDR3 is 14 residues long. CDR3 region: CASSLVDRMREQYF. DNA of the CDR3: TGTGCCAGCAGCTTGGTTGACAGGATGCGGGAGCAGTACTTC.

This clone was seen a single time. CDR3 in amino acids: CASSLMNSVGEQYF. As DNA, the CDR3 is TGTGCCAGCAGCTTAATGAACTCAGTGGGGGAGCAGTACTTC. This rearrangement joins TRBV7-9 to TRBJ2-5; D may match TRBD1 or TRBD2 (5 bases each). The CDR3 consists of 14 residues. V was trimmed by 2 bases and J by 11 bases, leaving 18 bases between them. Germline V gives CDR1 SEHNR, CDR2 FQNEAQ (reference sequence).

The chain has TRBV10-3 and TRBJ2-7, with 7 bases matching TRBD1. The CDR3 contains 13 residues. Germline loops: CDR1 ENHRY, CDR2 SYGVKD. After removal of 10 bases from V and 2 bases from J, the junction contained 8 bases not matched to a gene. The CDR3 DNA reads as TGTGCCACCAACCGGGACAGAACCTACGAGCAGTACTTC. Protein: CATNRDRTYEQYF.

This clone was counted a single time. V and J are TRBV5-1 and TRBJ2-7; D may be TRBD1 or TRBD2 (5 bases each). V shed 4 bases and J shed 6 bases, with 32 bases lying between them. The germline gives CDR1 SGHRS, CDR2 YFSETQ. CDR3 size: 19 residues. DNA of the CDR3: TGCGCCAGCAGCCCCCAGATCGGGGACCGCTCTTTGGGTCCGCGCGAGCAGTACTTC. It is translated as CASSPQIGDRSLGPREQYF. The variable domain in full, with the rest retrieved from reference TRBV5-1 and TRBJ2-7, is KAGVTQTPRYLIKTRGQQVTLSCSPISGHRSVSWYQQTPGQGLQFLFEYFSETQRNKGNFPGRFSGRQFSNSRSEMNVSTLELGDSALYLCASSPQIGDRSLGPREQYFGPGTRLTVT.

J is TRBJ2-1 and V is TRBV19, with D hard to call. The CDR3 totals 13 residues. In germline, CDR1 is LNHDA, CDR2 SQIVND (reference sequence). Between the trimmed V and J ends, which lost 2 bases and 9 bases, there was a span of 11 bases. The CDR3 DNA is TGTGCCAGTAGTATAAGAACTTCGGGTGAGCAGTTCTTC. Protein: CASSIRTSGEQFF.

The chain carries TRBV28 and TRBJ1-3, with 7 nucleotides matching TRBD1. J was trimmed by 0 bases and V by 5 bases; bases with no gene match: 10. Germline V gene sequence: CDR1 MDHEN, CDR2 SYDVKM. CDR3 length equals 17 residues. CDR3 nucleotide sequence: TGTGCCAGCAGTCCAGGGACAGCAAAACCCTCTGGAAACACCATATATTTT. It yields the protein CASSPGTAKPSGNTIYF. The full variable domain, rest sourced from reference TRBV28 and TRBJ1-3, is DVKVTQSSRYLVKRTGEKVFLECVQDMDHENMFWYRQDPGLGLRLIYFSYDVKMKEKGDIPEGYSVSREKKERFSLILESASTNQTSMYLCASSPGTAKPSGNTIYFGEGSWLTVV.

The chain carries TRBV10-3 and TRBJ1-3; D unresolved. Germline lookup yields CDR1 ENHRY and CDR2 SYGVKD. V was pared by 11 bases and J by 1 base, with 9 bases between. The CDR3 runs 12 residues. CDR3 DNA sequence: TGTGCCGGAGGGTCTTCTGGAAACACCATATATTTT. As protein: CAGGSSGNTIYF.

V gene TRBV19 combines with J gene TRBJ2-1; possible D gene TRBD1, 6 bases. Germline CDR1 and CDR2: LNHDA and SQIVND (reference sequence). The CDR3 is made up of 17 amino acids. Trimming left V 0 bases short and J 6 bases short, with 18 bases between. In DNA form, the CDR3 reads TGTGCCAGTAGTATAGAGCTCTGGTGGGACAAGATCAATGAGCAGTTCTTC. Translating it yields CASSIELWWDKINEQFF.

The chain combines TRBV6-1 with TRBJ2-1, with 8 nucleotides matching TRBD1. V shed 3 bases and J 6 bases; nucleotides not matched to a gene: 4. CDR1 is MNHNS and CDR2 is SASEGT in the germline V gene. The CDR3 loop spans 14 amino acids. CDR3 DNA sequence: TGTGCCAGCAGTGATGGACAGGGTTTCAATGAGCAGTTCTTC. Translation gives CASSDGQGFNEQFF.

V and J are TRBV7-2 and TRBJ1-2; no clear D. This CDR3 has 14 amino acids. Germline CDR1 SGHTA, CDR2 FQGNSA. V lost 2 bases and J 5 bases, leaving 12 bases between the germline ends. CDR3 sequence: CASSLQGMAYGYTF. Written as DNA, the CDR3 is TGTGCCAGCAGCTTACAAGGGATGGCATATGGCTACACCTTC.

The chain recombines TRBV15 with TRBJ2-5; TRBD1 might be the D (6 bases). V lost 2 bases to trimming and J lost 1 base, with 14 bases between them. The CDR3 runs to 16 residues. Germline V gene lookup returns CDR1 LNHNV and CDR2 YYDKDF (reference sequence). The CDR3 bases are TGTGCCACCAGCAGACTACGGGAAGGGGGCCAAGAGACCCAGTACTTC. Translation: CATSRLREGGQETQYF.

The V gene is TRBV27, the J gene TRBJ1-1; D uncertain. The CDR3 has 12 amino acids. The ends were cut back, 8 bases at V and 7 bases at J, with 14 bases in the middle. Germline values: CDR1 MNHEY, CDR2 SMNVEV (reference sequence). The CDR3 DNA reads TGTGCCAGCCGTTCGCCCTTAGGTGAAGCTTTCTTT. It yields the protein CASRSPLGEAFF.

The V and J genes are TRBV14 and TRBJ2-7; possible D gene TRBD2, 6 bases. V was shortened by 5 bases and J by 4 bases, with 15 bases between the two germline ends. CDR1 is SGHDN and CDR2 is FVKESK in the germline V gene. This CDR3 is built from 14 residues. Written as DNA, the CDR3 is TGTGCCAGCAGCTTCAGCCGGGGGAGGTACGAGCAGTACTTC. Translation: CASSFSRGRYEQYF.

This clone appeared once. The chain carries TRBV27 and TRBJ2-1, with 12 bases lining up with TRBD2. The ends lost 10 bases at V and 9 bases at J; junction bases unmatched: 13. The CDR3 extends over 15 amino acids. Germline CDR1 is MNHEY and CDR2 is SMNVEV (reference sequence). The CDR3 spells CATMFLAGGPGEQFF. CDR3 nucleotides: TGTGCCACCATGTTCCTAGCGGGAGGGCCGGGTGAGCAGTTCTTC.

The rearrangement uses TRBV28 and TRBJ1-3; D perhaps matches TRBD1 (6 bases). The germline V gene encodes CDR1 MDHEN and CDR2 SYDVKM. CDR3 length: 17 residues. V was clipped by 2 bases and J by 0 bases, with 14 bases between them. CDR3 sequence (DNA): TGTGCCAGCAGTTTAGTAAAAACAGGGACCTCTGGAAACACCATATATTTT. The encoded protein is CASSLVKTGTSGNTIYF.

The V gene is TRBV19, the J gene TRBJ1-3; D remains unclear. Per germline, CDR1 LNHDA and CDR2 SQIVND (reference sequence). This CDR3 is 13 amino acids long. V lost 7 bases, J lost 0 bases, and 7 bases lay in between. Written as DNA, the CDR3 is TGTGCCAGTATTCTGACCTCTGGAAACACCATATATTTT. Its protein is CASILTSGNTIYF.

Comment on this clone: Since a much larger clone is just one base distant, this may be a read error. The chain links TRBV7-8 to TRBJ2-7, with D unresolved. Trimming removed 6 bases from V and 0 bases from J, with 15 bases in between. CDR3 length: 15 amino acids. Germline CDR1 SGHVS, CDR2 FQNEAQ. The DNA for the CDR3 is TGTGCCAGCAGTTCGAGATCCTACCCCTCCTACGAGCAGTACTTC. Protein sequence: CASSSRSYPSYEQYF.

V and J are TRBV7-8 and TRBJ1-4; D perhaps matches TRBD1 (5 bases). The V end was cut by 2 bases, the J end by 13 bases, with 20 bases between. Germline V gives CDR1 SGHVS, CDR2 FQNEAQ. The CDR3 consists of 15 residues. CDR3 sequence reads: CASSLQSGTQFRLFF. The DNA of the CDR3 is TGTGCCAGCAGCTTACAATCCGGGACCCAATTTAGACTGTTTTTT.

The chain carries TRBV9 and TRBJ2-7; 7 nucleotides match TRBD1. Looked up from germline, CDR1 is SGDLS and CDR2 is YYNGEE. The V segment lost 0 bases and the J segment 2 bases; nucleotides outside the gene matches: 8. The CDR3 consists of 16 residues. CDR3 sequence: CASSVEPSDRAYEQYF. In DNA, the CDR3 is TGTGCCAGCAGCGTAGAGCCCTCAGACAGGGCCTACGAGCAGTACTTC.

This sequence joins TRBV5-6 and TRBJ2-7; D unresolved. The CDR3 loop spans 13 amino acids. The germline gives CDR1 SGHDT, CDR2 YYEEEE. Trimming stripped 4 bases from V and 3 bases from J, with 11 bases between. The CDR3 reads CASSPRSGYEQYF. The DNA of the CDR3 is TGTGCCAGCAGCCCAAGGTCCGGCTACGAGCAGTACTTC.

The chain carries TRBV14 and TRBJ2-7; TRBD2 is a possible D gene (6 bases). There are 17 residues in the CDR3. Germline values: CDR1 SGHDN, CDR2 FVKESK. V was cut by 4 bases and J by 0 bases, with 19 bases left in between. The CDR3 here is CASSPMGRGKFSYEQYF. The CDR3, as DNA: TGTGCCAGCAGCCCCATGGGACGGGGGAAATTCTCCTACGAGCAGTACTTC.

The chain links TRBV7-6 to TRBJ2-2; TRBD2 matches at 7 bases. Germline-derived CDR1 and CDR2 are SGHVS and FNYEAQ. Germline trimming cut 1 base from V and 1 base from J; bases unmatched to any gene: 3. The CDR3 runs to 16 residues. CDR3 bases: TGTGCCAGCAGCTTAGGGACTAGTGGGAACACCGGGGAGCTGTTTTTT. It translates to CASSLGTSGNTGELFF.